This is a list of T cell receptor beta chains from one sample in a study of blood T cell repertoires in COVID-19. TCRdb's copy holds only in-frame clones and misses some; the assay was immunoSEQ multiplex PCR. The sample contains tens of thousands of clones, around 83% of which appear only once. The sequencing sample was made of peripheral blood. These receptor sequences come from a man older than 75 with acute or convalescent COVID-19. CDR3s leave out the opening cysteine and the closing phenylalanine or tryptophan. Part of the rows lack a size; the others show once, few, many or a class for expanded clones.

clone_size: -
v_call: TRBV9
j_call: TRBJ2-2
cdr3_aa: ASSVQDTPKYTGELF

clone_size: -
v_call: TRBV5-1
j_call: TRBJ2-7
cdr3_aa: ASSLEQFLYEQY

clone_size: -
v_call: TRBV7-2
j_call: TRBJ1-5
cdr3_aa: ASSPQTGVFNQPQH

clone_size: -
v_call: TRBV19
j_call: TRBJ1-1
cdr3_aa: ASSPAADRLNTEAF

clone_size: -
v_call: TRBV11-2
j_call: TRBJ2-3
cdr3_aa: ASSLIQTSGISTDTQY

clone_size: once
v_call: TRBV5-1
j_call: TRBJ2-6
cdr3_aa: ASSPGLAGRSGANVLT

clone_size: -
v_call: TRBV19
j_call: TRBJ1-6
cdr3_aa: ASSEWLDRRDSPLH

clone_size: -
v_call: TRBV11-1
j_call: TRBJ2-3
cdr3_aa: ASSLPGLAGIDTQY

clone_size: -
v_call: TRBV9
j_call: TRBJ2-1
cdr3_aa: ASSVPSGRTHEQF

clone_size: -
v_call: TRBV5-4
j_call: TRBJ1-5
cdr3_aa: ASSWGFPHQPQH

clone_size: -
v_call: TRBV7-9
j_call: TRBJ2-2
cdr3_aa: ASSLRQGALPGELF

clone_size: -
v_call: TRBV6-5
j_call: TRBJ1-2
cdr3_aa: ASSYSRTGSYGYT

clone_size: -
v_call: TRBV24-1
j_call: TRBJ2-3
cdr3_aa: ATSEASGVGTDTQY

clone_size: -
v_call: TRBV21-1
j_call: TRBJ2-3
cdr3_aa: ASSKTTYKNQTDEGHTDTQY

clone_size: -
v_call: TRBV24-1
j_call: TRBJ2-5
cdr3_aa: ATSDPGTGAQETQY

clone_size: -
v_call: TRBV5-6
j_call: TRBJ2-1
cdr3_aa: ASSPNGQGYNEQF

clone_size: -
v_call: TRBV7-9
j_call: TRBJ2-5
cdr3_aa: ASSRGTAQETQY

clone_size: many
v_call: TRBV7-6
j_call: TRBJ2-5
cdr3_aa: ASSLTQGLGETQY

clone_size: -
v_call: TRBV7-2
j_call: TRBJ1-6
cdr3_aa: ASSLEQGANSPLH

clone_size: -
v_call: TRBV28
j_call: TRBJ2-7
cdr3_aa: ASSELAVPYEQY

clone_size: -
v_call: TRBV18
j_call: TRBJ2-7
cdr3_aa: ASSPSSGQGIDYEQY

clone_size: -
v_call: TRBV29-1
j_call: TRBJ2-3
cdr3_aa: SVAGLAQY

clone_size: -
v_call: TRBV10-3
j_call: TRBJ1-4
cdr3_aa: AISAGTGNEKLF

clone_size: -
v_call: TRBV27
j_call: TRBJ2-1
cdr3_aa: ASSPTSGSKF

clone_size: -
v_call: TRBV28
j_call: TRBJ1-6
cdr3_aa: ASSLGRRPANSPLH

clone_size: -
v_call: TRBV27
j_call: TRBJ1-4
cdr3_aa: ASSLSVGVNEKLF

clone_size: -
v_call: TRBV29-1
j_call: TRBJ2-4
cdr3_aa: SVEQPGQGVAKNIQY

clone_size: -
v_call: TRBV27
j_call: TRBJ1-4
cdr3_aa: ASSFGTGVGEKLF

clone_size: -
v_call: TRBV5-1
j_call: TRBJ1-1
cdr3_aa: ASSLVSGMGTEAF

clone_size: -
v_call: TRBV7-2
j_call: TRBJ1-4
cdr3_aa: ASSRGTGDAEKLF

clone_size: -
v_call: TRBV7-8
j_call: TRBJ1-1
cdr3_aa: ASSSQGQNTEAF

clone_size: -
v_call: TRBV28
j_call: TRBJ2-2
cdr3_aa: ASRGQGVGTGELF

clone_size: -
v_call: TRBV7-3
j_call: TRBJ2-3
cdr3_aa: ASSGQQTDTQY

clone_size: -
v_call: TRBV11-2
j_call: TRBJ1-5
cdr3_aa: ASSSDGGNQPQH

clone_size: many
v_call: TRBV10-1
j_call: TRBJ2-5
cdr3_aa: ASSESGGQETQY

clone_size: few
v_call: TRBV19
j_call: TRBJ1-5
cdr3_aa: ASSITQGNNQPQH

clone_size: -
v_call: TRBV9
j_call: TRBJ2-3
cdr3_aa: ASRGGRAGDTQY